The TCR beta chain under discussion was sequenced for a study of blood T cell repertoires in COVID-19. The authors' processing: How many nucleated cells were present was estimated from reference gene primer amplification. TCRdb's table, derived via immunoSEQ multiplex PCR, lists solely in-frame clones and lacks some. Clone size and V and J calls were adopted from that table, with D and trimming inferred from the DNA. The sample holds over 200,000 clones, approximately 86% seen once. The CDR3 extends over 15 amino acids. Germline loops: CDR1 LGHNA, CDR2 YNFKEQ. V was pared by 6 bases and J by 4 bases, with 10 bases of the junction left unmatched.

The chain uses TRBV4-2 and TRBJ1-1; 8 nucleotides align to TRBD1. Sequenced input: PBMCs or T cells enriched from blood (not recorded which). The clonotype was recovered from a woman aged 30 to 39 who had been exposed to COVID-19. The CDR3 here is CASRRDTGGGTEAFF. The CDR3 DNA sequence: TGTGCCAGCAGGCGCGACACAGGGGGAGGCACTGAAGCTTTCTTT.